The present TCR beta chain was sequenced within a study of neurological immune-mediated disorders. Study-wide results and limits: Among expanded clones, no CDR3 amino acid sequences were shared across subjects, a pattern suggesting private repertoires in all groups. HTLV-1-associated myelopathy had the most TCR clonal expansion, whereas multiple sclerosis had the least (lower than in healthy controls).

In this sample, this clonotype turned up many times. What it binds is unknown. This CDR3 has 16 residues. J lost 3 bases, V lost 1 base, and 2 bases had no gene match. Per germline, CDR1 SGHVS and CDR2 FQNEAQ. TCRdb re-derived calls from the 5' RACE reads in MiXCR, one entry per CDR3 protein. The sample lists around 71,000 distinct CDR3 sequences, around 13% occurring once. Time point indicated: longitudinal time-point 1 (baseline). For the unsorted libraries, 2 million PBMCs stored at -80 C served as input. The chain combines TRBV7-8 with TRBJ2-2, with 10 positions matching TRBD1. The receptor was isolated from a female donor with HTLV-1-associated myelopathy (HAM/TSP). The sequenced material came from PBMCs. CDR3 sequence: CASSLGTGGYTGELFF. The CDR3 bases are TGTGCCAGCAGCTTAGGGACAGGGGGATACACCGGGGAGCTGTTTTTT. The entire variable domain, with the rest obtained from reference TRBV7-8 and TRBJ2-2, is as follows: GAGVSQSPRYKVAKRGQDVALRCDPISGHVSLFWYQQALGQGPEFLTYFQNEAQLDKSGLPSDRFFAERPEGSVSTLKIQRTQQEDSAVYLCASSLGTGGYTGELFFGEGSRLTVL.